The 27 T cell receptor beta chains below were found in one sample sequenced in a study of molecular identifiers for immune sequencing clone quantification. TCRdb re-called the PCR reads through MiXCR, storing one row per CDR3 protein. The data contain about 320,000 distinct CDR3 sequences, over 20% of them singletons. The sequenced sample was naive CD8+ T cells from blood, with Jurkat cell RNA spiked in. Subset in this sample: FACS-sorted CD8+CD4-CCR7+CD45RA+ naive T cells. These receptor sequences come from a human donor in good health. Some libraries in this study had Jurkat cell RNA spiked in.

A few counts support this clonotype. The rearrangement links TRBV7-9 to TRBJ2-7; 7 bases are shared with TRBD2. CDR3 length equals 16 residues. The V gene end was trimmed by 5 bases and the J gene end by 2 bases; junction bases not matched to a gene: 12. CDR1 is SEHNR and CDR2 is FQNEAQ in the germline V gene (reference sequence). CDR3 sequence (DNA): TGTGCCAGCAGCCAAGAGCCCGGGGGGAGGACCTACGAGCAGTACTTC. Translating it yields CASSQEPGGRTYEQYF.

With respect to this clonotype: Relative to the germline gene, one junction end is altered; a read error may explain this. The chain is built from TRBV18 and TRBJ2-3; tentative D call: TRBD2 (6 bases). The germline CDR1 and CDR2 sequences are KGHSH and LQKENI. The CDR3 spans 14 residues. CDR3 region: CASPPQGGADTQYF. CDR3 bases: TGTGCCAGCCCACCTCAGGGAGGCGCAGATACGCAGTATTTT.

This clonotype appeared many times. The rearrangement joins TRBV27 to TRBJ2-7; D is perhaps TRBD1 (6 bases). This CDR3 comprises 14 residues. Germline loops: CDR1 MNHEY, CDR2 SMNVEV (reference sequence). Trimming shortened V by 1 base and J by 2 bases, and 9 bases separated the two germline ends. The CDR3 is CASSLYAGAYEQYF. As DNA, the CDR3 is TGTGCCAGCAGTTTATACGCAGGGGCCTACGAGCAGTACTTC.

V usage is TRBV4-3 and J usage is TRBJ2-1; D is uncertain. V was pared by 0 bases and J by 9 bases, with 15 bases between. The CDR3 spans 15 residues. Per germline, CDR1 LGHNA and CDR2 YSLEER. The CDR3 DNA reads TGCGCCAGCAGCCAAGATGCAGGATTGATATTTGAGCAGTTCTTC. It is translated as CASSQDAGLIFEQFF.

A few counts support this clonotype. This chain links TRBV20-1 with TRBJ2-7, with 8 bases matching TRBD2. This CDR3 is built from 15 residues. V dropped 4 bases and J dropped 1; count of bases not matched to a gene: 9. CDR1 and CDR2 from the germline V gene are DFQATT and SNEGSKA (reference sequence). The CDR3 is CSATPRGGRSYEQYF. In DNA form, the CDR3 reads TGCAGTGCTACTCCCCGCGGGGGGAGGTCCTACGAGCAGTACTTC.

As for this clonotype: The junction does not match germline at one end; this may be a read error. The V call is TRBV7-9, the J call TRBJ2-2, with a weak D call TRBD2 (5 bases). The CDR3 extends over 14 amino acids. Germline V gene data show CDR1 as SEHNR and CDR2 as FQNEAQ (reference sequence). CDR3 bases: TGTGCCAGCAGCTCGGACTCGAACACCAGGGAGCTGTTTTTT. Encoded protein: CASSSDSNTRELFF.

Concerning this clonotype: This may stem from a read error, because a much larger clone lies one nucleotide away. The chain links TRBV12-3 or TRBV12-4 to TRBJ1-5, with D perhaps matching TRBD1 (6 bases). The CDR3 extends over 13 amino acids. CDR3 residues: CASSRGAGQPQRF. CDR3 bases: TGTGCCAGCAGCAGGGGTGCTGGCCAGCCCCAGCGTTTT.

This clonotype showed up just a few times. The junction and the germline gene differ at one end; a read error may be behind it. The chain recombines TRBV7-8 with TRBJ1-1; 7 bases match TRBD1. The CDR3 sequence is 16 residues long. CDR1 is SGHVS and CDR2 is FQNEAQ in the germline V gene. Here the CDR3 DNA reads TGTGCCAGCAGCTCCCCAGGGGGGGACGGGACGACTGGAGCTTTCTTT. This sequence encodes CASSSPGGDGTTGAFF.

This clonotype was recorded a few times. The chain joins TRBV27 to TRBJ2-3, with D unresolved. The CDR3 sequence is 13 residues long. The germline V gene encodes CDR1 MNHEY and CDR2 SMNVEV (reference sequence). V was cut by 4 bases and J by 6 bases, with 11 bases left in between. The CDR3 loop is CASSSFPGDTQYF. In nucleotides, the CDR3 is TGTGCCAGCAGTTCGTTTCCCGGGGATACGCAGTATTTT.

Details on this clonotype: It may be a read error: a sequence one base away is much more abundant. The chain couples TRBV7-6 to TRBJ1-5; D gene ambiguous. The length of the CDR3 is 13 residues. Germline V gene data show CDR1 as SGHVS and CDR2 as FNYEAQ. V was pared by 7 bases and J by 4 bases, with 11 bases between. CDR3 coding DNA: TGTGCCAGCAACTCCGATAAAAATCAGCCCCAGCATTTT. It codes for CASNSDKNQPQHF.

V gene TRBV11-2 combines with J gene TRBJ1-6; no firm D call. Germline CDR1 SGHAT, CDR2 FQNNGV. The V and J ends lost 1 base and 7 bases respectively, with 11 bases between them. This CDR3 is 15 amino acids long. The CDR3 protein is CASSLASLKNSPLHF. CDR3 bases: TGTGCCAGCAGCTTAGCGTCCTTGAAGAATTCACCCCTCCACTTT.

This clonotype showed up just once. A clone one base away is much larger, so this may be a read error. CDR3 nucleotide sequence: TGTGCCAGCAGTTCGGGAGTGACAGGGAGCTCCTACGAGCAGTACTTC. It encodes CASSSGVTGSSYEQYF. The J gene is TRBJ2-7, the V gene TRBV27; D perhaps matches TRBD1 (7 bases). V dropped 4 bases and J dropped 0 bases, with 16 bases sitting between them. Germline CDR1 reads MNHEY; CDR2 reads SMNVEV (reference sequence). This CDR3 has 16 residues.

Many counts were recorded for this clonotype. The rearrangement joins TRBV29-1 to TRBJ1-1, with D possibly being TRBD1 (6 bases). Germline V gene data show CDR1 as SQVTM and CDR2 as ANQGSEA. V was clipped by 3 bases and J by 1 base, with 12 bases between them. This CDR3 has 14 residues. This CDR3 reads CSVDLTGENTEAFF. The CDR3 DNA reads TGCAGCGTTGACCTGACAGGAGAGAACACTGAAGCTTTCTTT.

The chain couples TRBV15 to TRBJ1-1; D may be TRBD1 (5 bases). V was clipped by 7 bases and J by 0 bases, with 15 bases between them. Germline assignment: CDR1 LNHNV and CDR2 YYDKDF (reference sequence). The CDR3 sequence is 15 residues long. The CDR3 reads CATNAGREMNTEAFF. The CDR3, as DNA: TGTGCCACCAACGCAGGGCGGGAAATGAACACTGAAGCTTTCTTT.

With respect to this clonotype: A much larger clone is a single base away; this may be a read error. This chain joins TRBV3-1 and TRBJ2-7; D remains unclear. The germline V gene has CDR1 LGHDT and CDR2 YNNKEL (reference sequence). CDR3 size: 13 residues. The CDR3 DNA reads TGTGCCGGCAGCCAGAGTAGCTCCTACGAGCAGTACTTC. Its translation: CAGSQSSSYEQYF.

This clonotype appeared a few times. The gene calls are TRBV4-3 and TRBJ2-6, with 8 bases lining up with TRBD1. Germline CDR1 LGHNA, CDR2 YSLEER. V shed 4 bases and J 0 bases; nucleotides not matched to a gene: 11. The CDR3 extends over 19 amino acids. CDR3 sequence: CASSPDGQGQHSGANVLTF. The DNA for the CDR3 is TGCGCCAGCAGCCCGGACGGACAGGGACAACACTCTGGGGCCAACGTCCTGACTTTC.

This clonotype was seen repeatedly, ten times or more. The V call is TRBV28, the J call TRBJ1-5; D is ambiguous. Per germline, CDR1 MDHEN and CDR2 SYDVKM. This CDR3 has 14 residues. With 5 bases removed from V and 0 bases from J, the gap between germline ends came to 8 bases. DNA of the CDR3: TGTGCCAGCAGTGGTCCCTATAGCAATCAGCCCCAGCATTTT. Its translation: CASSGPYSNQPQHF.

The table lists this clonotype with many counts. The CDR3 region is CSARDGGETEAFF. The CDR3 DNA sequence: TGCAGTGCTAGAGATGGAGGGGAGACTGAAGCTTTCTTT. The chain carries TRBV20-1 and TRBJ1-1; D may be TRBD1 (5 bases). Germline V gene sequence: CDR1 DFQATT, CDR2 SNEGSKA (reference sequence). V lost 0 bases and J 5 bases, leaving 10 bases between the germline ends. The CDR3 covers 13 residues.

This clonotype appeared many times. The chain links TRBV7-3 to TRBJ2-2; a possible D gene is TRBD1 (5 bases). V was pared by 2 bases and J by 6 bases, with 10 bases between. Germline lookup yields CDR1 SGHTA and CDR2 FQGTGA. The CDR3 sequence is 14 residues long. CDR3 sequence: CASSLSGAPGELFF. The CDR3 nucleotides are TGTGCCAGCAGCTTATCTGGGGCCCCCGGGGAGCTGTTTTTT.

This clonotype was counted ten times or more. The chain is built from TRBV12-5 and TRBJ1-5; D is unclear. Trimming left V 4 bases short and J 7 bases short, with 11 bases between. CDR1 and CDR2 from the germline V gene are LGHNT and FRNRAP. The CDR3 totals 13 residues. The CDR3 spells CASGYSLDQPQHF. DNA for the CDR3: TGTGCTAGTGGTTACAGCCTGGACCAGCCCCAGCATTTT.

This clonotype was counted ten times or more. CDR3 sequence reads: CASSFRRGNEQFF. The CDR3 region has the DNA TGTGCCAGCAGTTTCCGACGGGGCAATGAGCAGTTCTTC. The chain is built from TRBV28 and TRBJ2-1; TRBD2 might be the D (5 bases). Germline V gives CDR1 MDHEN, CDR2 SYDVKM. Trimming shortened V by 3 bases and J by 6 bases, and 9 bases separated the two germline ends. The length of the CDR3 is 13 residues.

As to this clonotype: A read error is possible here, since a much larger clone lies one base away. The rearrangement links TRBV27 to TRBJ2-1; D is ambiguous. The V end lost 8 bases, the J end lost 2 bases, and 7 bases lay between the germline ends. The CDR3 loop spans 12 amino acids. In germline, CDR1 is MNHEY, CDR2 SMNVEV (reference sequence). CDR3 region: CASGPAYNEQFF. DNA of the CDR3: TGTGCCAGCGGTCCCGCCTACAATGAGCAGTTCTTC.

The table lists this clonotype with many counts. The CDR3 spells CALGLATDTQYF. DNA for the CDR3: TGTGCCCTGGGACTAGCCACAGATACGCAGTATTTT. This sequence joins TRBV7-8 and TRBJ2-3; 9 bases align to TRBD2. Trimming at V came to 11 bases and at J to 2 bases, leaving 2 bases not matched to a gene. Looked up from germline, CDR1 is SGHVS and CDR2 is FQNEAQ. The CDR3 is made up of 12 amino acids.

The DNA for the CDR3 is TGCAGTGCTAGGTATCCGGGACTTAGCGAGCAGTACTTC. Its translation is CSARYPGLSEQYF. This sequence joins TRBV20-1 and TRBJ2-7, with D possibly matching TRBD2 (6 bases). Trimming pared 3 bases from V and 6 bases from J, leaving 15 bases between. This CDR3 spans 13 amino acids. The germline V gene has CDR1 DFQATT and CDR2 SNEGSKA (reference sequence).

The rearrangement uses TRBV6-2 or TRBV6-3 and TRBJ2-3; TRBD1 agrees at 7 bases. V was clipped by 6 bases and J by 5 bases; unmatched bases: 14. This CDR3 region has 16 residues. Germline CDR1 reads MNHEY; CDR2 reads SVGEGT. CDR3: CASSLQGLPREDTQYF. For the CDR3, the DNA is TGTGCCAGCAGCCTACAGGGGTTACCCCGGGAAGATACGCAGTATTTT.

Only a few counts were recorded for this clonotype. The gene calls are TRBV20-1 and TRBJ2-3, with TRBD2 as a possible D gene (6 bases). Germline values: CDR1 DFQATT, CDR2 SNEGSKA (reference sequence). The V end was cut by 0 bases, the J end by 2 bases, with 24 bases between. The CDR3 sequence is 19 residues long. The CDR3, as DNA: TGCAGTGCTAGAGATACCCAGCGGGCGGTTATCATTTCCACAGATACGCAGTATTTT. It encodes CSARDTQRAVIISTDTQYF.

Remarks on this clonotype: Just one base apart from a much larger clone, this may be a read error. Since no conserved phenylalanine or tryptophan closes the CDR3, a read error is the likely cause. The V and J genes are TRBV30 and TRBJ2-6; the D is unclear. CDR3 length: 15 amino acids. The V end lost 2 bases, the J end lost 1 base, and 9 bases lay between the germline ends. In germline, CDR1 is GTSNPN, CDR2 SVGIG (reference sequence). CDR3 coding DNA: TGTGCCTGGAGTTATGTGACTTCTGGGGCCAACGTCCTGACTTAC. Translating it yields CAWSYVTSGANVLTY.